The 12 T cell receptor beta chains below were found in one sample sequenced in a study of control samples from healthy donors and cancer patients. Sequencing was performed with immunoSEQ multiplex PCR; in TCRdb, only in-frame clones are kept and a portion is missing. Of 98,000 or so clones in the sample, roughly 82% were seen once. Sequencing was carried out using blood. These receptors were obtained from a man aged 60 to 75 in good health.

V gene TRBV7-8 combines with J gene TRBJ1-5, with a tentative D call TRBD1 (5 bases). The CDR3 is made up of 15 amino acids. The germline gives CDR1 SGHVS, CDR2 FQNEAQ. The V and J ends lost 5 bases and 6 bases respectively, with 17 bases between them. This CDR3 reads CASSLREGRGQPQHF. Here the CDR3 DNA reads TGTGCCAGCAGCCTACGGGAGGGGCGAGGTCAGCCCCAGCATTTT.

V usage is TRBV2 and J usage is TRBJ1-1; no firm D call. Germline CDR1 SNHLY, CDR2 FYNNEI. CDR3 size: 14 residues. The V and J ends lost 8 bases and 1 base respectively, with 14 bases between them. CDR3 sequence (DNA): TGTGCCAGCTCAAATCGAGGAGGGAACACTGAAGCTTTCTTT. This sequence encodes CASSNRGGNTEAFF.

A single count supports this clone. The rearrangement uses TRBV9 and TRBJ1-1; TRBD1 might be the D (6 bases). The germline gives CDR1 SGDLS, CDR2 YYNGEE. Trimming stripped 5 bases from V and 1 base from J, with 15 bases between. The CDR3 runs 15 residues. This CDR3 is CASSLEDRRNTEAFF. The CDR3 DNA follows: TGTGCCAGCAGTCTCGAGGACAGACGGAACACTGAAGCTTTCTTT.

The chain is built from TRBV11-2 and TRBJ2-1; 7 bases are shared with TRBD2. From germline, CDR1 is SGHAT and CDR2 FQNNGV. This CDR3 has 15 residues. V lost 1 base and J lost 8; bases outside the gene matches: 8. Here the CDR3 DNA reads TGTGCCAGCAGCTTAGGACCCGGGAGCGGGGATGAGCAGTTCTTC. It is translated as CASSLGPGSGDEQFF. Together with reference TRBV11-2 and TRBJ2-1, the CDR3 gives the full variable domain: EAGVAQSPRYKIIEKRQSVAFWCNPISGHATLYWYQQILGQGPKLLIQFQNNGVVDDSQLPKDRFSAERLKGVDSTLKIQPAKLEDSAVYLCASSLGPGSGDEQFFGPGTRLTVL.

V gene TRBV6-5 combines with J gene TRBJ2-3; D possibly uses TRBD1 or TRBD2 (5 bases each). Germline values: CDR1 MNHEY, CDR2 SVGAGI. This CDR3 spans 13 amino acids. V dropped 6 bases and J dropped 1 base, with 8 bases sitting between them. As DNA, the CDR3 is TGTGCCAGCAGGGGGACGGGCACAGATACGCAGTATTTT. Translated: CASRGTGTDTQYF.

The chain couples TRBV4-1 to TRBJ1-6; 8 bases fit TRBD1. The CDR3 length is 15 residues. Germline V gene sequence: CDR1 MGHRA, CDR2 YSYEKL. V shed 4 bases and J 13 bases; nucleotides not matched to a gene: 12. CDR3 loop: CASSLGFRGDRPLHF. The CDR3 DNA follows: TGCGCCAGCAGCCTAGGATTCAGAGGGGACAGGCCCCTCCACTTT.

The rearrangement joins TRBV6-1 to TRBJ2-3; D tentatively fits TRBD1 or TRBD2 (5 bases each). This CDR3 has 16 amino acids. Germline V gives CDR1 MNHNS, CDR2 SASEGT. Between the trimmed V and J ends, which lost 0 bases and 5 bases, there was a span of 15 bases. CDR3 in amino acids: CASSEAIGGGVDTQYF. The DNA for the CDR3 is TGTGCCAGCAGTGAAGCAATTGGGGGTGGGGTAGATACGCAGTATTTT.

A few counts support this clone. The V gene is TRBV19, the J gene TRBJ2-1; TRBD2 matches at 10 bases. V shed 2 bases and J 5 bases; nucleotides not matched to a gene: 6. Germline V gene sequence: CDR1 LNHDA, CDR2 SQIVND (reference sequence). The CDR3 extends over 16 amino acids. CDR3 DNA: TGTGCCAGTAGTATAAGGAGGCTAGCGGGGGACAATGAGCAGTTCTTC. As protein: CASSIRRLAGDNEQFF. Using reference TRBV19 and TRBJ2-1 for the parts outside the CDR3, the full variable domain is DGGITQSPKYLFRKEGQNVTLSCEQNLNHDAMYWYRQDPGQGLRLIYYSQIVNDFQKGDIAEGYSVSREKKESFPLTVTSAQKNPTAFYLCASSIRRLAGDNEQFFGPGTRLTVL.

The chain recombines TRBV15 with TRBJ2-1; 9 bases are shared with TRBD2. The length of the CDR3 is 16 residues. V lost 8 bases to trimming and J lost 4 bases; unmatched junction nucleotides: 12. Germline-derived CDR1 and CDR2 are LNHNV and YYDKDF (reference sequence). CDR3: CATAGGSGRVYNEQFF. The CDR3 bases are TGTGCCACCGCAGGGGGTAGCGGGAGAGTGTACAATGAGCAGTTCTTC.

The V gene is TRBV7-2, the J gene TRBJ1-6; TRBD1 is a possible D gene (6 bases). With 4 bases removed from V and 5 bases from J, the gap between germline ends came to 12 bases. This CDR3 spans 15 amino acids. Germline values: CDR1 SGHTA, CDR2 FQGNSA. This CDR3 is CASSSQGRDNSPLHF. Here the CDR3 DNA reads TGTGCCAGCAGCTCACAGGGAAGGGATAATTCACCCCTCCACTTT.

This clone turned up a few times. This sequence joins TRBV2 and TRBJ2-3, with 7 bases identical to TRBD1. This CDR3 is 15 amino acids long. After removal of 6 bases from V and 2 bases from J, the junction contained 8 bases not matched to a gene. Germline loops: CDR1 SNHLY, CDR2 FYNNEI. CDR3 coding DNA: TGTGCCAGCAGACAGGGACAGAGAACCACAGATACGCAGTATTTT. The encoded protein is CASRQGQRTTDTQYF.

This chain uses TRBV27 with TRBJ1-6; possibly TRBD1 for D (6 bases). V was shortened by 1 base and J by 13 bases, with 11 bases between the two germline ends. The CDR3 covers 13 residues. Germline lookup yields CDR1 MNHEY and CDR2 SMNVEV (reference sequence). The chain's CDR3 is CASSLWGARPLHF. The CDR3 nucleotides read TGTGCCAGCAGTTTATGGGGGGCGCGCCCCCTCCACTTT.